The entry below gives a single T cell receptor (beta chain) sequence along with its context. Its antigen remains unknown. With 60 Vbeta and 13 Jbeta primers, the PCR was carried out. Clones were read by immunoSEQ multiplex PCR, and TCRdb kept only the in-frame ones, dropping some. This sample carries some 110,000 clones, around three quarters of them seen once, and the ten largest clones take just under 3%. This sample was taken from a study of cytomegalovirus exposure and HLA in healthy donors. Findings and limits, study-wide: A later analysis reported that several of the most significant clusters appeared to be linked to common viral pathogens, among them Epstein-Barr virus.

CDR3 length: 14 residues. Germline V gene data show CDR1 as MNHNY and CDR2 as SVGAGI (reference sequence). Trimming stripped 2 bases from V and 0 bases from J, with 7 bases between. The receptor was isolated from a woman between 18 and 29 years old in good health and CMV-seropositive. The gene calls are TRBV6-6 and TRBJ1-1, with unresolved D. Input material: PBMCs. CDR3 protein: CASSYMAVNTEAFF. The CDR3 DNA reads TGTGCCAGCAGTTACATGGCAGTGAACACTGAAGCTTTCTTT.